The next 16 T cell receptor beta chains were all read from a single sample in a study of blood T cell repertoires in COVID-19. Generated by immunoSEQ multiplex PCR, the TCRdb table keeps only in-frame clones and is missing some. The sample lists about 170,000 clones, approximately 86% seen once, with approximately 8.2% in the top ten. The material sequenced was peripheral blood. All receptors come from a woman older than 75 with COVID-19, enrolled during active disease.

This chain joins TRBV18 and TRBJ1-5; TRBD1 is a possible D gene (5 bases). CDR1 KGHSH and CDR2 LQKENI come from the germline V gene. The CDR3 contains 14 residues. V dropped 3 bases and J dropped 6 bases, with 12 bases sitting between them. The CDR3 reads CASSPQGGGQPQHF. CDR3 bases: TGTGCCAGCTCACCTCAGGGAGGCGGTCAGCCCCAGCATTTT. Full variable domain (outside the CDR3, taken from reference TRBV18 and TRBJ1-5): NAGVMQNPRHLVRRRGQEARLRCSPMKGHSHVYWYRQLPEEGLKFMVYLQKENIIDESGMPKERFSAEFPKEGPSILRIQQVVRGDSAAYFCASSPQGGGQPQHFGDGTRLSIL.

The chain joins TRBV28 to TRBJ1-5; no firm D call. Trimming took 1 base from V and 9 from J, leaving 13 bases between them. CDR1 MDHEN and CDR2 SYDVKM come from the germline V gene. This CDR3 has 14 residues. CDR3 protein: CASSLLARLGPQHF. In nucleotides, the CDR3 is TGTGCCAGCAGTTTATTGGCCAGGCTGGGGCCCCAGCATTTT.

On this clone: Other DNA sequences in the sample encode the same CDR3. The chain carries TRBV7-3 and TRBJ2-2; 16 bases are shared with TRBD2. The germline V gene encodes CDR1 SGHTA and CDR2 FQGTGA. V was pared by 9 bases and J by 6 bases, with 7 bases of the junction left unmatched. This CDR3 has 16 residues. The CDR3 protein is CASSQGLAGGAGELFF. The CDR3 nucleotides read TGTGCCAGTAGCCAGGGACTAGCGGGAGGGGCCGGGGAGCTGTTTTTT.

This clone was detected only once. The chain combines TRBV3-1 (or the pseudogene TRBV3-2) with TRBJ1-3, with D hard to call. This CDR3 is 15 amino acids long. With 5 bases removed from V and 0 bases from J, the gap between germline ends came to 11 bases. Germline CDR1 reads LGHDT; CDR2 reads YNNKEL (reference sequence). The CDR3 is CASSLGYSSGNTIYF. DNA of the CDR3: TGTGCCAGCAGCTTAGGCTACAGCTCTGGAAACACCATATATTTT.

The CDR3 loop reads CASSYSRITEAFF. CDR3 bases: TGTGCCAGCAGTTACTCGCGGATCACTGAAGCTTTCTTT. The chain links TRBV6-5 to TRBJ1-1, with D uncertain. Germline V gives CDR1 MNHEY, CDR2 SVGAGI. V shed 0 bases and J shed 4 bases, with 6 bases lying between them. The CDR3 loop spans 13 amino acids.

V usage is TRBV7-2 and J usage is TRBJ1-2; tentatively, D is TRBD1 (6 bases). Trimming left V 5 bases short and J 8 bases short, with 12 bases between. The CDR3 extends over 12 amino acids. The V gene's germline CDR1 is SGHTA and CDR2 FQGNSA. CDR3 bases: TGTGCCAGCAGCAAACAGGGTCGCGGCTACACCTTC. It codes for CASSKQGRGYTF.

This chain connects TRBV28 to TRBJ1-6; no reliable D call. V was trimmed by 7 bases and J by 7 bases, leaving 20 bases between them. The CDR3 is 16 amino acids. In germline, CDR1 is MDHEN, CDR2 SYDVKM. CDR3 bases: TGTGCCAGCACCGCCTCCAAGAGAACTCCAAATTCACCCCTCCACTTT. It encodes CASTASKRTPNSPLHF.

V and J are TRBV25-1 and TRBJ1-1; D remains unclear. This CDR3 region has 11 residues. The V end lost 0 bases, the J end lost 11 bases, and 7 bases lay between the germline ends. Per germline, CDR1 MGHDK and CDR2 SYGVNS. For the CDR3, the DNA is TGTGCCAGCAGTGAATATCTGTCCGCTTTCTTT. Translating gives CASSEYLSAFF.

This clone was detected only once. V and J are TRBV3-1 (or the pseudogene TRBV3-2) and TRBJ2-1, with no clear D. Per the germline V gene, CDR1 is LGHDT and CDR2 is YNNKEL (reference sequence). Trimming stripped 1 base from V and 5 bases from J, with 15 bases between. The CDR3 has 16 amino acids. CDR3 sequence: CASSQVPESNHNEQFF. The CDR3 nucleotides read TGTGCCAGCAGCCAAGTCCCGGAGAGCAACCACAATGAGCAGTTCTTC.

V usage is TRBV4-2 and J usage is TRBJ2-2; the D gene is possibly TRBD2 (6 bases). CDR1 is LGHNA, CDR2 YNFKEQ, per germline. V lost 0 bases and J 3 bases, leaving 14 bases between the germline ends. CDR3 length equals 17 residues. CDR3 amino acids: CASSQDRRETYTGELFF. DNA for the CDR3: TGTGCCAGCAGCCAAGATCGACGGGAGACGTACACCGGGGAGCTGTTTTTT.

V gene TRBV7-9 combines with J gene TRBJ1-2; 7 nucleotides match TRBD1. CDR1 SEHNR and CDR2 FQNEAQ come from the germline V gene (reference sequence). The CDR3 extends over 14 amino acids. V shed 5 bases and J 4 bases; nucleotides not matched to a gene: 7. The CDR3 bases are TGTGCCAGCAGCCCCGCAGGGGGAGTCTATGGCTACACCTTC. It encodes CASSPAGGVYGYTF.

This clone appeared once. The chain carries TRBV15 and TRBJ1-3; D is uncertain. The CDR3 is 13 residues long. Trimming left V 5 bases short and J 4 bases short, with 9 bases between. Germline loops: CDR1 LNHNV, CDR2 YYDKDF (reference sequence). CDR3 protein: CATSGPIGNTIYF. In nucleotides, the CDR3 is TGTGCCACCAGCGGCCCAATCGGAAACACCATATATTTT.

As for this clone: The same CDR3 can be traced to other DNA sequences in this sample. The chain employs TRBV6-6 and TRBJ2-7; TRBD1 matches at 7 bases. Germline lookup yields CDR1 MNHNY and CDR2 SVGAGI (reference sequence). The ends lost 5 bases at V and 3 bases at J; junction bases unmatched: 1. The CDR3 loop spans 12 amino acids. CDR3 coding DNA: TGTGCCAGCAGTAGGGACAGCTACGAGCAGTACTTC. It encodes CASSRDSYEQYF.

The rearrangement links TRBV9 to TRBJ1-2, with TRBD1 matching over 11 bases. This CDR3 region has 16 residues. V was clipped by 0 bases and J by 5 bases; unmatched bases: 6. CDR1 is SGDLS, CDR2 YYNGEE, per germline. For the CDR3, the DNA is TGTGCCAGCAGCGTAGCTTTAGGGACAGGGGGGTATGGCTACACCTTC. This translates into CASSVALGTGGYGYTF. The complete variable domain, with remaining parts taken from reference TRBV9 and TRBJ1-2, reads DSGVTQTPKHLITATGQRVTLRCSPRSGDLSVYWYQQSLDQGLQFLIQYYNGEERAKGNILERFSAQQFPDLHSELNLSSLELGDSALYFCASSVALGTGGYGYTFGSGTRLTVV.

This sequence joins TRBV12-3 or TRBV12-4 and TRBJ2-7, with 9 bases aligning to TRBD1. Trimming took 8 bases from V and 5 from J; bases not matched to a gene: 7. The length of the CDR3 is 13 residues. CDR3 DNA sequence: TGTGCCAGCGATTCCGGGACAGGGAACGAGCAGTACTTC. As protein: CASDSGTGNEQYF.

The chain employs TRBV5-1 and TRBJ2-1; 7 bases map to TRBD2. The V gene's germline CDR1 is SGHRS and CDR2 YFSETQ. The CDR3 consists of 16 residues. After removal of 4 bases from V and 2 bases from J, the junction contained 9 bases not matched to a gene. The CDR3 sequence is CASSRDPGLTYNEQFF. The CDR3 DNA follows: TGCGCCAGCAGCCGTGACCCGGGACTAACCTACAATGAGCAGTTCTTC.